This T cell receptor beta chain was recovered during a study of blood T cell repertoires in COVID-19. About the research overall: Whether acute or convalescent, the COVID-19 samples came from the United States, Italy and Spain.

The CDR3 consists of 15 residues. The germline V gene has CDR1 SGHAT and CDR2 FQDESV (reference sequence). With 5 bases removed from V and 3 bases from J, the gap between germline ends came to 17 bases. Assay: immunoSEQ multiplex PCR; the TCRdb copy retains only in-frame clones and omits some. Found here are 200,000 or so clones, over 70% of them singletons; the top ten hold about 4%. This rearrangement joins TRBV11-1 to TRBJ2-7, with a tentative D call TRBD2 (6 bases). Sequencing was done on a sample of PBMCs or T cells enriched from blood (not recorded which). This sequence was found in a woman aged 25 to 39 who had been exposed to COVID-19. This CDR3 reads CASSPQAAGLYEQYF. In DNA, the CDR3 is TGTGCCAGCAGCCCCCAGGCAGCGGGCCTCTACGAGCAGTACTTC.